These 20 T cell receptor beta chains were sequenced from one sample in a study of T cell responses to AZD1222 COVID-19 vaccine. TCRdb's copy holds only in-frame clones and misses some; the assay was immunoSEQ multiplex PCR. Of under 150,000 clones in the sample, roughly nine tenths are singletons; the top ten hold about 1.5%. Specimen: peripheral blood, collected 28 days after the second AZD1222 dose. All receptors come from an adult who received the AZD1222 COVID-19 vaccine.

The chain employs TRBV6-5 and TRBJ2-5; 9 positions match TRBD1. CDR1 and CDR2 from the germline V gene are MNHEY and SVGAGI. The V and J ends lost 7 bases and 4 bases, in that order; junction bases with no gene match: 7. The CDR3 has 14 amino acids. CDR3 sequence (DNA): TGTGCCAGCAACCGGGACAGGGTAGGAGAGACCCAGTACTTC. Translating gives CASNRDRVGETQYF.

This chain links TRBV28 with TRBJ1-5; possibly TRBD1 for D (5 bases). V was clipped by 5 bases and J by 10 bases, with 12 bases between them. The germline gives CDR1 MDHEN, CDR2 SYDVKM. The CDR3 runs to 12 residues. Here the CDR3 DNA reads TGTGCCAGCAGTCAGGGACTTCTCCCCCAGCATTTT. This translates into CASSQGLLPQHF.

The chain carries TRBV3-1 (or the pseudogene TRBV3-2) and TRBJ2-3; D might be TRBD1 (5 bases). The germline V and J ends were trimmed by 1 base and 3 bases, with 11 bases remaining between them. In germline, CDR1 is LGHDT, CDR2 YNNKEL (reference sequence). The CDR3 is 15 residues long. The CDR3: CASSQATGLTDTQYF. CDR3 nucleotides: TGTGCCAGCAGCCAAGCAACAGGCCTAACAGATACGCAGTATTTT.

The chain uses TRBV7-8 and TRBJ2-7; TRBD2 matches at 8 bases. J was trimmed by 2 bases and V by 5 bases; bases with no gene match: 11. CDR1 SGHVS and CDR2 FQNEAQ come from the germline V gene. The CDR3 runs to 16 residues. In DNA form, the CDR3 reads TGTGCCAGCAGCAGCCGGCTAGCGGGCCCAACCTACGAGCAGTACTTC. Its translation: CASSSRLAGPTYEQYF.

This chain links TRBV7-2 with TRBJ2-7; 10 bases match TRBD2. This CDR3 spans 16 amino acids. Germline V gene lookup returns CDR1 SGHTA and CDR2 FQGNSA. V was clipped by 1 base and J by 6 bases; unmatched bases: 9. CDR3 residues: CASSLGGAGGSREQYF. CDR3 in DNA: TGTGCCAGCAGCTTAGGGGGAGCGGGAGGGTCGCGCGAGCAGTACTTC.

The genes are TRBV10-1 and TRBJ2-2; tentative D call: TRBD2 (6 bases). Germline CDR1 and CDR2: WNHNN and SYGVQD (reference sequence). CDR3 length: 14 residues. V was shortened by 4 bases and J by 1 base, with 7 bases between the two germline ends. CDR3 sequence reads: CASSVSGNTGELFF. In DNA form, the CDR3 reads TGCGCCAGCAGTGTTAGCGGGAACACCGGGGAGCTGTTTTTT.

The CDR3 DNA is TGTGCCAGCAGGGGGATCCCCCAGGGGGCAGGGGACTACGAGCAGTACTTC. This codes for CASRGIPQGAGDYEQYF. V and J are TRBV2 and TRBJ2-7, with 8 bases fitting TRBD1. The CDR3 loop spans 17 amino acids. Germline CDR1 SNHLY, CDR2 FYNNEI. With V trimmed by 6 bases and J by 3 bases, 16 bases remained unmatched. The complete variable domain, with remaining parts taken from reference TRBV2 and TRBJ2-7, reads EPEVTQTPSHQVTQMGQEVILRCVPISNHLYFYWYRQILGQKVEFLVSFYNNEISEKSEIFDDQFSVERPDGSNFTLKIRSTKLEDSAMYFCASRGIPQGAGDYEQYFGPGTRLTVT.

The chain carries TRBV27 and TRBJ2-7, with 8 nucleotides matching TRBD1. The CDR3 runs to 15 residues. The junction had 10 bases not matched to a gene; V was cut back by 5 bases and J by 4 bases. Germline V gives CDR1 MNHEY, CDR2 SMNVEV (reference sequence). CDR3 DNA sequence: TGTGCCAGCAGTAAACCGGGACAGGCTTTTTACGAGCAGTACGTC. This codes for CASSKPGQAFYEQYV.

This chain connects TRBV15 to TRBJ1-1, with 8 bases fitting TRBD1. Germline CDR1 and CDR2: LNHNV and YYDKDF (reference sequence). V shed 0 bases and J 5 bases; nucleotides not matched to a gene: 2. The CDR3 is 14 amino acids. The CDR3 region is CATSRDGTGTEAFF. CDR3 nucleotide sequence: TGTGCCACCAGCAGAGATGGGACAGGAACTGAAGCTTTCTTT.

This rearrangement joins TRBV10-3 to TRBJ2-1; D not certain. V was clipped by 6 bases and J by 5 bases, with 5 bases between them. In germline, CDR1 is ENHRY, CDR2 SYGVKD. This CDR3 is built from 11 residues. The chain's CDR3 is CAIRGNNEQFF. CDR3 bases: TGTGCCATCAGGGGAAACAATGAGCAGTTCTTC.

The chain uses TRBV30 and TRBJ2-3; weak D call: TRBD2 (6 bases). The CDR3 has 13 residues. V was trimmed by 7 bases and J by 1 base, leaving 12 bases between them. Per the germline V gene, CDR1 is GTSNPN and CDR2 is SVGIG (reference sequence). The CDR3 spells CASSGVGTDTQYF. The CDR3 DNA sequence: TGTGCCTCGTCGGGAGTGGGCACAGATACGCAGTATTTT. Based on the CDR3 plus reference TRBV30 and TRBJ2-3, the full variable domain is SQTIHQWPATLVQPVGSPLSLECTVEGTSNPNLYWYRQAAGRGLQLLFYSVGIGQISSEVPQNLSASRPQDRQFILSSKKLLLSDSGFYLCASSGVGTDTQYFGPGTRLTVL.

The chain carries TRBV7-9 and TRBJ1-3; 8 bases agree with TRBD1. With 4 bases clipped from V and 2 bases from J, the junction kept 7 bases outside the gene matches. Germline CDR1 and CDR2: SEHNR and FQNEAQ (reference sequence). The CDR3 runs 16 residues. The CDR3: CASSSLDRVAGNTIYF. The CDR3 DNA reads TGTGCCAGCAGCTCATTGGACAGGGTAGCTGGAAACACCATATATTTT.

The rearrangement joins TRBV6-5 to TRBJ2-1, with a possible D match to TRBD2 (5 bases). The ends were cut back, 5 bases at V and 5 bases at J, with 16 bases in the middle. The V gene's germline CDR1 is MNHEY and CDR2 SVGAGI. CDR3 length equals 15 residues. CDR3 DNA sequence: TGTGCCAGCAGTACCCAAGGTGGGCGGGACAATGAGCAGTTCTTC. Its protein is CASSTQGGRDNEQFF.

The count of this clone is one. The chain is built from TRBV19 and TRBJ2-1; 15 bases match TRBD2. CDR3 size: 20 residues. In germline, CDR1 is LNHDA, CDR2 SQIVND (reference sequence). The J segment lost 0 bases and the V segment lost 5 bases, leaving 11 bases of the junction unmatched. The CDR3 DNA sequence: TGTGCCAGTAGTGACCTCGGGACTAGCGGGAGGCTCAGCTCCTACAATGAGCAGTTCTTC. Amino acids: CASSDLGTSGRLSSYNEQFF. Using reference TRBV19 and TRBJ2-1 for the parts outside the CDR3, the full variable domain is DGGITQSPKYLFRKEGQNVTLSCEQNLNHDAMYWYRQDPGQGLRLIYYSQIVNDFQKGDIAEGYSVSREKKESFPLTVTSAQKNPTAFYLCASSDLGTSGRLSSYNEQFFGPGTRLTVL.

This clone came up once. The chain recombines TRBV7-2 with TRBJ2-3; D not resolved. The CDR3 runs to 13 residues. The V gene lost 3 bases and the J gene lost 2 bases, with 6 bases spanning the gap. The germline CDR1 and CDR2 sequences are SGHTA and FQGNSA. For the CDR3, the DNA is TGTGCCAGCAGCTTCGCAATCACAGATACGCAGTATTTT. Translation: CASSFAITDTQYF. Supplemented by reference TRBV7-2 and TRBJ2-3, the full variable domain reads GAGVSQSPSNKVTEKGKDVELRCDPISGHTALYWYRQSLGQGLEFLIYFQGNSAPDKSGLPSDRFSAERTGGSVSTLTIQRTQQEDSAVYLCASSFAITDTQYFGPGTRLTVL.

The genes are TRBV13 and TRBJ2-6, with D hard to call. CDR1 and CDR2 (germline): PRHDT, FYEKMQ (reference sequence). V was clipped by 5 bases and J by 4 bases, with 15 bases between them. This CDR3 spans 16 amino acids. For the CDR3, the DNA is TGTGCCAGCAGCGCCCTAGACCCTGCAGGGGCCAACGTCCTGACTTTC. It codes for CASSALDPAGANVLTF.

The chain has TRBV19 and TRBJ1-1; 7 bases map to TRBD1. V lost 6 bases to trimming and J lost 1 base; unmatched junction nucleotides: 2. The CDR3 totals 13 residues. The V gene's germline CDR1 is LNHDA and CDR2 SQIVND (reference sequence). The CDR3 spells CASSGTENTEAFF. In DNA, the CDR3 is TGTGCCAGTAGCGGGACAGAGAACACTGAAGCTTTCTTT.

The chain uses TRBV5-1 and TRBJ2-7; D not certain. The CDR3 has 13 amino acids. Germline values: CDR1 SGHRS, CDR2 YFSETQ. Trimming removed 4 bases from V and 1 base from J, with 9 bases in between. DNA for the CDR3: TGCGCCAGCAGCGCGAACCCGTCCTACGAGCAGTACTTC. Translating it yields CASSANPSYEQYF.

The chain links TRBV10-3 to TRBJ1-2; no definite D call. Germline loops: CDR1 ENHRY, CDR2 SYGVKD. V was clipped by 3 bases and J by 3 bases, with 2 bases between them. CDR3 length: 11 amino acids. The CDR3 spells CAISDDYGYTF. CDR3 nucleotides: TGTGCCATCAGTGATGACTATGGCTACACCTTC.

In its sample, this clone was seen a few times. The rearrangement joins TRBV19 to TRBJ1-2, with a tentative D call TRBD1 (6 bases). Per germline, CDR1 LNHDA and CDR2 SQIVND (reference sequence). The V end was cut by 9 bases, the J end by 7 bases, with 18 bases between. CDR3 size: 13 residues. CDR3 in amino acids: CASPIPGGRGYTF. The CDR3 DNA is TGTGCCAGCCCCATTCCGGGGGGCCGTGGCTACACCTTC.